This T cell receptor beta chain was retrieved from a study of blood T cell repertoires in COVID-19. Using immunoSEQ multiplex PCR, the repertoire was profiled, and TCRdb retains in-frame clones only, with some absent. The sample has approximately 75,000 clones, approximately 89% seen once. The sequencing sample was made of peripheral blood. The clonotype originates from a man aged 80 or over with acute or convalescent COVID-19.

CDR3 coding DNA: TGTGCCAGCACCCCTTTGGACAGGGCGAGCTACGAGCAGTACTTC. This sequence encodes CASTPLDRASYEQYF. J is TRBJ2-7 and V is TRBV28; 8 bases are a match to TRBD1. V dropped 7 bases and J dropped 3; count of bases not matched to a gene: 11. The CDR3 has 15 residues. The germline V gene has CDR1 MDHEN and CDR2 SYDVKM.